This T cell receptor beta chain came from a study of T cell repertoires in cytomegalovirus infection. Study-level background: Public TCR beta signatures indicated both CMV infection and matching HLA type.

Study-level results: The cumulative frequency of public TCR beta families identified carriers of CMV plus the relevant HLA. HLA-C-restricted TCR beta clonotypes specific for CMV led the ex vivo response.

CDR1 and CDR2 from the germline V gene are SEHNR and FQNEAQ (reference sequence). The CDR3 contains 14 residues. V lost 4 bases to trimming and J lost 7 bases, with 14 bases between them. This clonotype was recorded at least ten times. The antigen remains undetermined. TCRdb reprocessed the reads with MiXCR, giving one entry per CDR3 protein. The sample carries 200,000 to 300,000 distinct CDR3 sequences, roughly an eighth recorded once. Sequences were obtained from PBMCs. The sequence was collected from a human donor in good health (CMV status not recorded). Some clones in this sample may be carry-over from other donors' samples. The genes are TRBV7-9 and TRBJ1-5; a possible D gene is TRBD1 (6 bases). The CDR3 is CASSSDLGGQPQHF. CDR3 coding DNA: TGTGCCAGCAGCTCGGACCTAGGGGGGCAGCCCCAGCATTTT.